This TCR beta chain came from a study of Ad26.COV2.S vaccination and SARS-CoV-2 variants. On the study more broadly: Sample donor was a member of the COV1001 Ad26.COV2.S trial arm.

The CDR3 spans 14 residues. Germline V gene data show CDR1 as MNHNY and CDR2 as SVGAGI (reference sequence). V lost 5 bases, J lost 5 bases, and 15 bases lay in between. Stated treatment: approximately 18 received Ad26.COV2.S at low or high dose, single or two shots; roughly 5 received placebo; per-sample allocation not given. Samples came from day 63 after the first vaccine or placebo injection. An adult aged 18-55 years in Boston served as the donor. This clone has a single count. The method was immunoSEQ multiplex PCR; TCRdb's version includes in-frame clones alone and lacks a portion of them. The sample lists about 390,000 clones; about nine tenths were seen once.

The chain has TRBV6-6 and TRBJ1-1; D is perhaps TRBD1 (5 bases). The sequence was collected from a person between 18 and 60 years old who received the Ad26.COV2.S COVID-19 vaccine or a placebo. The sequences come from peripheral blood, collected in a trial of Ad26.COV2.S vaccine versus placebo. This chain's CDR3 is CASSHPSGSTEAFF. CDR3 coding DNA: TGTGCCAGCAGTCATCCATCAGGGTCGACTGAAGCTTTCTTT.